What follows are 21 T cell receptor beta chains derived from one specimen sequenced in a study of T-cell reconstitution after alpha-beta-depleted transplantation in children. Unique molecular identifiers were incorporated during preparation of the TCRbeta library. Via MiXCR, TCRdb re-called the PCR reads, giving one row per CDR3 protein. The data show 700,000 to 950,000 distinct CDR3 sequences, about 15% seen once. The input for sequencing was PBMCs, mostly from graft donor cells, taken 360 days after TCRalphabeta/CD19-depleted stem cell transplant. The receptors were sampled from a male patient younger than 18 who had a stem cell transplant for acute lymphoblastic leukemia, so the T cells may come from the graft donor.

This clonotype has a handful of counts. This chain links TRBV11-2 with TRBJ2-1; the D is unclear. This CDR3 region has 12 residues. Per the germline V gene, CDR1 is SGHAT and CDR2 is FQNNGV. V was cut by 1 base and J by 10 bases, with 8 bases left in between. The CDR3 sequence: CASSLVGKEQFF. For the CDR3, the DNA is TGTGCCAGCAGCTTAGTTGGCAAGGAGCAGTTCTTC.

The sample holds many counts of this clonotype. V is TRBV12-3 or TRBV12-4 and J is TRBJ2-1, with no clear D. Trimming shortened V by 6 bases and J by 6 bases, and 6 bases separated the two germline ends. This CDR3 comprises 11 residues. The CDR3 sequence: CASRASNEQFF. The CDR3 nucleotides read TGTGCCAGCAGGGCTAGCAATGAGCAGTTCTTC.

This clonotype was detected only a few times. The chain uses TRBV5-1 and TRBJ2-5, with 10 bases aligning to TRBD1. The length of the CDR3 is 18 residues. Germline trimming cut 3 bases from V and 4 bases from J; bases unmatched to any gene: 15. The germline V gene encodes CDR1 SGHRS and CDR2 YFSETQ. The CDR3 DNA follows: TGCGCCAGCAGCTCGCGGACAGGGGGTTTTGAGTATGGAGAGACCCAGTACTTC. Amino acid sequence: CASSSRTGGFEYGETQYF.

This clonotype was counted between two and nine times. This chain uses TRBV7-6 with TRBJ2-3; D is unresolved. CDR1 is SGHVS and CDR2 is FNYEAQ in the germline V gene. This CDR3 region has 12 residues. Trimming removed 5 bases at V and 10 bases at J, with 13 bases between. The DNA of the CDR3 is TGTGCCAGCAGCCCCGCTTGGGCGCCGCAGTATTTT. It is translated as CASSPAWAPQYF.

This clonotype was seen repeatedly, ten times or more. The rearrangement uses TRBV5-4 and TRBJ2-7; D call uncertain. CDR3 size: 12 residues. The V and J ends lost 4 bases and 7 bases respectively, with 12 bases between them. CDR1 and CDR2 (germline): SGHNT, YYREEE (reference sequence). CDR3 sequence: CASSTQTREQYF. For the CDR3, the DNA is TGTGCCAGCAGCACGCAGACTCGGGAGCAGTACTTC.

This clonotype was observed a few times. J is TRBJ2-7 and V is TRBV12-3 or TRBV12-4, with D maybe TRBD1 (7 bases). The CDR3 is 14 residues long. The V end was cut by 6 bases, the J end by 6 bases, with 18 bases between. Here the CDR3 reads CASSKPQGGGEQYF. DNA for the CDR3: TGTGCCAGCAGCAAGCCTCAGGGGGGTGGCGAGCAGTACTTC.

The chain has TRBV19 and TRBJ1-1; D may be TRBD1 (6 bases). Trimming removed 7 bases from V and 7 bases from J, with 10 bases in between. Germline V gives CDR1 LNHDA, CDR2 SQIVND (reference sequence). The CDR3 has 11 residues. CDR3 nucleotides: TGTGCCAGTACGCAGGGGCTTGAAGCTTTCTTT. Protein sequence: CASTQGLEAFF.

This chain's CDR3 is CAISEWDDQPQHF. In DNA, the CDR3 is TGTGCCATCAGTGAGTGGGACGATCAGCCCCAGCATTTT. This chain joins TRBV10-3 and TRBJ1-5, with TRBD1 as a possible D gene (5 bases). V was pared by 1 base and J by 5 bases, with 6 bases between. Germline CDR1 reads ENHRY; CDR2 reads SYGVKD. This CDR3 comprises 13 residues.

The V gene is TRBV14, the J gene TRBJ2-3; D is uncertain. Germline V gives CDR1 SGHDN, CDR2 FVKESK. V gave up 3 bases and J gave up 0 bases, with 10 bases separating them. The CDR3 spans 15 residues. The CDR3 nucleotides read TGTGCCAGCAGCCACCGGACGGTTAGCACAGATACGCAGTATTTT. This encodes CASSHRTVSTDTQYF. Combining the CDR3 with reference TRBV14 and TRBJ2-3 gives the whole variable domain EAGVTQFPSHSVIEKGQTVTLRCDPISGHDNLYWYRRVMGKEIKFLLHFVKESKQDESGMPNNRFLAERTGGTYSTLKVQPAELEDSGVYFCASSHRTVSTDTQYFGPGTRLTVL.

The chain has TRBV15 and TRBJ2-3, with 10 bases identical to TRBD1. CDR3 size: 16 residues. CDR1 is LNHNV and CDR2 is YYDKDF in the germline V gene (reference sequence). The ends lost 1 base at V and 1 base at J; junction bases unmatched: 2. The CDR3 here is CATSRVGTGGTDTQYF. The CDR3 DNA reads TGTGCCACCAGCAGAGTAGGGACAGGGGGCACAGATACGCAGTATTTT.

This clonotype was seen a few times. The rearrangement uses TRBV12-3 or TRBV12-4 and TRBJ1-1, with D perhaps matching TRBD1 (6 bases). V dropped 6 bases and J dropped 5 bases, with 22 bases sitting between them. The CDR3 extends over 16 amino acids. This CDR3 reads CASSPTGSPPQTEAFF. The DNA of the CDR3 is TGTGCCAGCAGCCCCACAGGGAGTCCTCCCCAAACTGAAGCTTTCTTT.

This clonotype is a singleton in its sample. The rearrangement joins TRBV2 to TRBJ2-1, with a weak D call TRBD2 (5 bases). The CDR3 is 15 amino acids. Germline CDR1 is SNHLY and CDR2 is FYNNEI. V gave up 1 base and J gave up 3 bases, with 10 bases separating them. The CDR3, as DNA: TGTGCCAGCAGTGAAGGGACTCTAGACTACAATGAGCAGTTCTTC. Translation gives CASSEGTLDYNEQFF. Supplemented by reference TRBV2 and TRBJ2-1, the full variable domain reads EPEVTQTPSHQVTQMGQEVILRCVPISNHLYFYWYRQILGQKVEFLVSFYNNEISEKSEIFDDQFSVERPDGSNFTLKIRSTKLEDSAMYFCASSEGTLDYNEQFFGPGTRLTVL.

The chain carries TRBV5-1 and TRBJ2-5; D ambiguous. The ends were cut back, 5 bases at V and 3 bases at J, with 8 bases in the middle. Germline CDR1 reads SGHRS; CDR2 reads YFSETQ. This CDR3 has 12 residues. CDR3 DNA sequence: TGCGCCAGCAGTTACGCAGAAGAGACCCAGTACTTC. This sequence encodes CASSYAEETQYF.

This clonotype was seen many times. The V gene is TRBV12-3 or TRBV12-4, the J gene TRBJ2-1, with D perhaps matching TRBD1 (5 bases). CDR3 length equals 13 residues. Trimming took 2 bases from V and 9 from J, leaving 11 bases between them. Written as DNA, the CDR3 is TGTGCCAGCAGTTTAAGGGGTAGGGGTGAGCAGTTCTTC. It codes for CASSLRGRGEQFF.

The chain carries TRBV20-1 and TRBJ2-7; D not certain. CDR1 and CDR2 (germline): DFQATT, SNEGSKA (reference sequence). CDR3 length: 12 residues. V was trimmed by 5 bases and J by 4 bases, leaving 12 bases between them. The CDR3 nucleotides are TGCAGTGCTGTCGTATATGTGTACGAGCAGTACTTC. Protein: CSAVVYVYEQYF.

This clonotype came up a few times. The genes are TRBV4-1 and TRBJ1-2; D is uncertain. Trimming removed 1 base at V and 7 bases at J, with 16 bases between. This CDR3 has 15 residues. Germline CDR1 and CDR2: MGHRA and YSYEKL. CDR3 amino acids: CASSQVGRRKGGYTF. The CDR3 nucleotides are TGCGCCAGCAGCCAAGTCGGCAGGAGAAAGGGTGGCTACACCTTC.

This chain connects TRBV6-1 to TRBJ2-7; TRBD1 might be the D (6 bases). Germline V gene lookup returns CDR1 MNHNS and CDR2 SASEGT. This CDR3 has 16 amino acids. V was shortened by 7 bases and J by 5 bases, with 24 bases between the two germline ends. CDR3 coding DNA: TGTGCCAGCACCCCTTCCCCCCGAACAGGGATCGACGAGCAGTACTTC. It specifies CASTPSPRTGIDEQYF.

This clonotype showed up just a few times. The gene calls are TRBV5-1 and TRBJ2-7; 7 nucleotides line up with TRBD2. The CDR3 runs to 12 residues. The germline V gene has CDR1 SGHRS and CDR2 YFSETQ. With V trimmed by 4 bases and J by 5 bases, 3 bases remained unmatched. The CDR3 DNA is TGCGCCAGCAGCGGACTAGTGAACGAGCAGTACTTC. Protein: CASSGLVNEQYF.

This clonotype was recorded many times. The rearrangement links TRBV9 to TRBJ2-2, with D perhaps given as TRBD1 or TRBD2 (7 bases each). This CDR3 has 16 residues. Trimming shortened V by 6 bases and J by 4 bases, and 19 bases separated the two germline ends. CDR1 and CDR2 (germline): SGDLS, YYNGEE. CDR3 DNA: TGTGCCAGCACCTTCGGGGGAGGGGGCAGCACCGGGGAGCTGTTTTTT. This sequence encodes CASTFGGGGSTGELFF.

The table lists this clonotype with many counts. The chain recombines TRBV29-1 with TRBJ2-1; the D gene could be TRBD1 or TRBD2 (5 bases each). V lost 4 bases and J 7 bases, leaving 11 bases between the germline ends. The germline V gene encodes CDR1 SQVTM and CDR2 ANQGSEA. The CDR3 is 12 amino acids. This CDR3 reads CSVGRGGNEQFF. The CDR3 region has the DNA TGCAGCGTTGGTCGGGGCGGGAATGAGCAGTTCTTC.

This clonotype has more than one count but fewer than ten. V is TRBV7-3 and J is TRBJ2-7; 9 positions agree with TRBD2. The V segment lost 2 bases and the J segment 0 bases; nucleotides outside the gene matches: 8. Germline V gives CDR1 SGHTA, CDR2 FQGTGA. This CDR3 has 17 amino acids. CDR3: CASSLYGAGGGSYEQYF. The CDR3 DNA reads TGTGCCAGCAGCTTATATGGGGCGGGAGGGGGCTCCTACGAGCAGTACTTC.